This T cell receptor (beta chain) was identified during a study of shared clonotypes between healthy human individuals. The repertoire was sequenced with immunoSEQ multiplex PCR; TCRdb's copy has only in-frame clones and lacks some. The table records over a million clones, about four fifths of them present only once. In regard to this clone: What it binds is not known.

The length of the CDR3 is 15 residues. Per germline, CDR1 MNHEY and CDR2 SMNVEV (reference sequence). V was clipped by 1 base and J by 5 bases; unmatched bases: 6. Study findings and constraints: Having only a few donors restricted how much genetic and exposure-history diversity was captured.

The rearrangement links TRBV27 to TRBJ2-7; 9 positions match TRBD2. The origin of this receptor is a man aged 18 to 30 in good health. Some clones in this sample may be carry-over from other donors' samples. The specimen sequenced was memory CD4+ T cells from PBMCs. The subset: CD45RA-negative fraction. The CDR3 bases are TGTGCCAGCAGTTTATTATTAGCGGGAGTAAACGAGCAGTACTTC. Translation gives CASSLLLAGVNEQYF.